The 14 T cell receptor beta chains below all came from one sample that was sequenced in a study of shared clonotypes between healthy human individuals. Assay: immunoSEQ multiplex PCR; the TCRdb copy retains only in-frame clones and omits some. The table has 2,500,000 or so clones, approximately 94% seen once. The sample was naive CD4+ T cells sorted from blood. Described subset: CD45RA+ positively selected. These receptors came from a man aged 18 to 30 in good health.

The table lists this clone with a count of one. The CDR3 sequence: CAISEPGQGAIGELFF. As DNA, the CDR3 is TGTGCCATCAGTGAGCCGGGACAGGGGGCGATCGGGGAGCTGTTTTTT. The genes are TRBV10-3 and TRBJ2-2, with 12 bases that match TRBD1. V dropped 2 bases and J dropped 7; count of bases not matched to a gene: 5. The CDR3 covers 16 residues. Germline assignment: CDR1 ENHRY and CDR2 SYGVKD.

The table lists this clone with a count of one. The chain carries TRBV6-6 and TRBJ1-5; a possible D gene is TRBD1 (6 bases). The V and J ends lost 6 bases and 0 bases respectively, with 12 bases between them. The CDR3 is made up of 15 amino acids. In germline, CDR1 is MNHNY, CDR2 SVGAGI (reference sequence). CDR3 DNA: TGTGCCAGCAGACCAGGGGAATATAGCAATCAGCCCCAGCATTTT. Protein: CASRPGEYSNQPQHF.

V and J are TRBV7-2 and TRBJ1-5; D gene unclear. CDR3 size: 13 residues. Trimming took off 5 bases at V and 4 bases at J, with 9 bases between the two ends. Germline V CDR1 and CDR2: SGHTA, FQGNSA. The CDR3 sequence is CASSQYDNQPQHF. Here the CDR3 DNA reads TGTGCCAGCAGCCAATACGATAATCAGCCCCAGCATTTT.

This clone was seen a single time. The chain has TRBV5-5 and TRBJ1-2, with D perhaps TRBD1 (6 bases). This CDR3 region has 16 residues. V was trimmed by 0 bases and J by 4 bases, leaving 16 bases between them. Germline values: CDR1 SGHKS, CDR2 YYEKEE (reference sequence). The chain's CDR3 is CASSLAGQGTSYGYTF. The CDR3 bases are TGTGCCAGCAGCTTGGCCGGGCAGGGGACCAGCTATGGCTACACCTTC.

Comments on this clone: Since no conserved phenylalanine or tryptophan closes the CDR3, a read error is the likely cause. The DNA is left out, because the CDR3 cannot be placed on it with certainty; the CDR3 is given as TCRdb lists it. The chain combines TRBV7-9 with TRBJ1-3; the table's D call, TRBD1, was not checked against the DNA. The germline gives CDR1 SEHNR, CDR2 FQNEAQ (reference sequence). The CDR3 numbers 10 amino acids, ends counted. The CDR3 loop is CASSPRDTSV.

A remark on this clone: At the DNA level, this CDR3 is encoded by other sequences in the same sample as well. The chain employs TRBV29-1 and TRBJ2-1, with 7 bases identical to TRBD2. The germline V gene has CDR1 SQVTM and CDR2 ANQGSEA. CDR3 length equals 12 residues. V lost 4 bases to trimming and J lost 6 bases; unmatched junction nucleotides: 3. This CDR3 is CSVGWGGNEQFF. The CDR3 nucleotides read TGCAGCGTTGGATGGGGGGGCAATGAGCAGTTCTTC.

This chain links TRBV7-9 with TRBJ1-6; tentatively, D is TRBD1 (5 bases). CDR3 size: 14 residues. Germline CDR1 reads SEHNR; CDR2 reads FQNEAQ (reference sequence). Trimming removed 4 bases at V and 6 bases at J, with 10 bases between. The CDR3 reads CASSSDSSNSPLHF. CDR3 coding DNA: TGTGCCAGCAGCTCCGACAGTTCTAATTCACCCCTCCACTTT.

Concerning this clone: Other DNA variants within this sample encode the same CDR3. The rearrangement uses TRBV18 and TRBJ2-3; a possible D gene is TRBD1 (6 bases). Germline values: CDR1 KGHSH, CDR2 LQKENI. The CDR3 totals 14 residues. Trimming pared 3 bases from V and 2 bases from J, leaving 9 bases between. CDR3 in DNA: TGTGCCAGCTCACCCGGACAGCCCACAGATACGCAGTATTTT. Amino acid sequence: CASSPGQPTDTQYF.

The CDR3 sequence is CASSLAASVYNEQFF. CDR3 DNA: TGTGCCAGCAGCTTGGCGGCTAGCGTTTACAATGAGCAGTTCTTC. This chain joins TRBV5-8 and TRBJ2-1, with D tentatively TRBD2 (6 bases). Germline CDR1 SGHTS, CDR2 YDEGEE. Trimming stripped 0 bases from V and 4 bases from J, with 11 bases between. CDR3 length: 15 residues.

This chain links TRBV7-9 with TRBJ2-5; perhaps TRBD2 as D (5 bases). Germline loops: CDR1 SEHNR, CDR2 FQNEAQ (reference sequence). CDR3 length: 15 residues. Trimming took 1 base from V and 2 from J, leaving 11 bases between them. CDR3 loop: CASSLVSRTQETQYF. In DNA form, the CDR3 reads TGTGCCAGCAGCTTAGTGAGTAGGACTCAAGAGACCCAGTACTTC. Looking up the rest from reference TRBV7-9 and TRBJ2-5 gives the full variable domain: DTGVSQNPRHKITKRGQNVTFRCDPISEHNRLYWYRQTLGQGPEFLTYFQNEAQLEKSRLLSDRFSAERPKGSFSTLEIQRTEQGDSAMYLCASSLVSRTQETQYFGPGTRLLVL.

The chain has TRBV5-5 and TRBJ2-1; maybe TRBD2 (6 bases). CDR1 and CDR2 from the germline V gene are SGHKS and YYEKEE (reference sequence). Between the trimmed V and J ends, which lost 1 base and 1 base, there was a span of 18 bases. The CDR3 runs to 18 residues. The CDR3 region is CASSLYFLGEASYNEQFF. The CDR3 region has the DNA TGTGCCAGCAGCTTGTATTTTCTGGGGGAGGCGTCCTACAATGAGCAGTTCTTC.

V is TRBV14 and J is TRBJ1-5; D gene unclear. V lost 0 bases to trimming and J lost 8 bases, with 14 bases between them. The CDR3 sequence is 15 residues long. The germline V gene has CDR1 SGHDN and CDR2 FVKESK. Written as DNA, the CDR3 is TGTGCCAGCAGCCAAGACTCTGAGGTTCAAAAGCCCCAGCATTTT. Translation gives CASSQDSEVQKPQHF.

A remark on this clone: Distinct nucleotide sequences in the sample also encode this CDR3. This sequence joins TRBV15 and TRBJ2-5, with TRBD2 matching 8 bases. The CDR3 has 14 residues. The germline gives CDR1 LNHNV, CDR2 YYDKDF (reference sequence). The CDR3 spells CATSRAGGQETQYF. In DNA, the CDR3 is TGTGCGACGTCCAGGGCGGGGGGTCAAGAGACCCAGTACTTC. The variable domain in full, completed from reference TRBV15 and TRBJ2-5, reads DAMVIQNPRYQVTQFGKPVTLSCSQTLNHNVMYWYQQKSSQAPKLLFHYYDKDFNNEADTPDNFQSRRPNTSFCFLDIRSPGLGDTAMYLCATSRAGGQETQYFGPGTRLLVL.

The chain carries TRBV5-6 and TRBJ1-1, with D perhaps TRBD1 (5 bases). Germline lookup yields CDR1 SGHDT and CDR2 YYEEEE. CDR3 length equals 14 residues. V lost 4 bases to trimming and J lost 4 bases, with 14 bases between them. The CDR3 region has the DNA TGTGCCAGCAGCCTAATAAGCGGGGGCACTGAAGCTTTCTTT. It encodes CASSLISGGTEAFF.